Below, one TCR beta chain is given with its context. This clonotype appeared many times. The target of this receptor is not known. Base quality data are lacking; no much larger clone is found one base away. This record belongs to a study of T cells in Graves' hyperthyroidism and ophthalmopathy (dated by TCRdb to about 2019). For context, the study as a whole: Peripheral blood was sampled at the time of initial diagnosis, prior to any treatment. To identify TCR V-J signatures that set the groups apart, the researchers used a discovery cohort of 90 to 100 patients, made up of around 40 with Graves' ophthalmopathy and some 55 with stable Graves' hyperthyroidism. Whether ophthalmopathy could be predicted prospectively was tested in an independent validation cohort made up of fewer than 20 hyperthyroidism patients plus 17 patients who later progressed to ophthalmopathy. The 75 to 100 discovery patients were randomly split 7:3 into training and test sets. In addition, the study compared T-cell repertoires in thyroid tissue and in blood from 6 or 7 Graves' hyperthyroidism patients. After sampling, hyperthyroidism patients received methimazole starting at 30 mg daily, and ophthalmopathy patients received high-dose intravenous methylprednisolone. TCR Vbeta CDR3 sequencing of 120 to 150 peripheral blood samples (over 40 ophthalmopathy, 75 to 85 hyperthyroidism and approximately 17 progressor patients) is reported in the paper.

What the authors observed across the whole study: Ophthalmopathy was separated from stable hyperthyroidism by a 13 V-J signature model, with about 86% sensitivity and roughly 81% specificity obtained in cross-validation and 80%/75% obtained in testing. In validation, progression to ophthalmopathy was predicted by the model with 55% to 71% sensitivity and around 75% specificity, a median of approximately 6.5 months before onset. Most expanded thyroid clonotypes (frequency above 0.001) were also detected in blood, suggesting blood repertoires may reflect thyroid immune responses. Sample size was not statistically predetermined, and investigators were not blinded to group allocation.

Including the terminal cysteine and phenylalanine, the CDR3 comprises 14 residues. Just the 42-base CDR3 DNA is kept, in frame starting at base 1. The germline V gene (reference sequence) gives CDR1 as SEHNR and CDR2 as FQNEAQ. At the junction V is shortened by 2 bases and J by 0 bases, with 7 bases in between. Hyperthyroidism patients were newly diagnosed, had a disease duration of under 2 months, and were aged 18 to 65 years. Any patient with an uncontrolled infection, another autoimmune disease, pregnancy or lactation was excluded. Clinical symptoms, serum thyroxine and TRAb, thyroid ultrasound, and orbital computed tomography formed the basis for the diagnoses. Blood from progressor patients was drawn when they were first diagnosed with hyperthyroidism, before any ophthalmopathy symptoms appeared. Ficoll-Paque density gradient centrifugation was used to isolate PBMCs from about 9.4 ml of fresh peripheral blood. Progressor patients were first diagnosed with Graves' hyperthyroidism and then developed ophthalmopathy during follow-up. Total RNA was extracted using Trizol reagent, and RNA quality was assessed on an Agilent 2100 Bioanalyzer.

The TCR beta CDR3 regions were amplified from the RNA transcripts. The TCR CDR3 was subjected to a first round of RT-PCR using the HTBI primer set and the Qiagen OneStep RT-PCR kit. Libraries were constructed in a second round of multiplex PCR, after which size selection and purification were performed. Sequencing of the libraries was done on an Illumina HiSeq2000 using paired-end 100 bp reads. From the authors' description of their analysis: SOAPnuke was used to process the raw data, removing reads that contained adapters or uncalled bases, had a mean Phred below 15, or lacked an exact match to the constant primer or identifier. COPE v1.2.5 was used to merge high-quality paired reads, and clonotypes were defined as unique nucleotide sequences. Clonotypes were aligned to IMGT TRBV, TRBD and TRBJ reference segments using MiTCR v1.1. Only V-J combinations with frequency above 0.0001, covering 98% to 99.2% of repertoires, were analysed. A TCS score was defined as the ratio between F50 (clonal expansion) and ExV (chaos), using BLOSUM62-based TCRdist between CDR3 peptides within each V-J. Welch's t-statistics and random forest reduced roughly 530 V-J features to 10 to 15, which were used in a naive Bayes classifier (R e1071). The public reads were reprocessed in TCRdb via fastp at Q25 and MiXCR, keeping in-frame beta chains. Every entry covers one CDR3 protein and lists the most common genes and DNA from its rows. The V and J calls here are based on TCRdb, not the publication. The sample table shows 250,000 or so distinct CDR3 sequences, and just over 14% are seen once. Of the sample, roughly 15% falls within the top ten clones.

The origin of this receptor is a woman in her thirties or forties with Graves' hyperthyroidism that later progressed to Graves' ophthalmopathy. The chain links TRBV7-9 with TRBJ1-1; the D gene cannot be named for sure. Input material: blood. The bases are TGTGCCAGCAGCTTATCGGGATTGAACACTGAAGCTTTCTTT. It specifies CASSLSGLNTEAFF.